These T cell receptor beta chains were read from a single sample in a study of T cell repertoires in cytomegalovirus infection. Which antigens these TCRs recognize remains unknown. Each CDR3 protein is one row after TCRdb ran MiXCR on the reads. The repertoire holds under 120,000 distinct CDR3 sequences, 42% seen once, with around 70% in the top ten. The sample consisted of CD8+ T cells from cultured PBMCs, taken from culture after CMV antigen stimulation. The receptor source for this set is a human donor in good health (CMV status not recorded). Some clones in this sample may be carry-over from other donors' samples. Both conserved end residues are part of each CDR3. D genes are given only for firm matches. For some rows the clone size is stated as once, few or many, or as a class when expanded; others skip it.

j_call | v_call | clone_size | d_call | cdr3_aa | cdr3_nt
TRBJ2-5 | TRBV12-3/TRBV12-4 | - | TRBD1 | CASNGQGSGETQYF | TGTGCCAGCAACGGACAGGGCTCGGGGGAGACCCAGTACTTC
TRBJ2-7 | TRBV2 | - | - | CASSEGLVSYEQYF | TGTGCCAGCAGTGAAGGACTAGTCTCCTACGAGCAGTACTTC
TRBJ1-1 | TRBV7-6 | - | - | CASSALNTEAFF | TGTGCCAGCAGCGCCCTTAACACTGAAGCTTTCTTT
TRBJ2-7 | TRBV12-3/TRBV12-4 | - | - | CTSSLSRAYEQYF | TGTACCAGCAGTTTGAGTCGGGCCTACGAGCAGTACTTC
TRBJ1-6 | TRBV7-4 | - | TRBD1 | CASSLATGEGSPLHF | TGTGCCAGCAGCTTAGCAACAGGGGAAGGTTCACCCCTCCACTTT
TRBJ2-7 | TRBV28 | - | - | CASNKGIPYEQYF | TGTGCCAGCAACAAGGGGATTCCCTACGAGCAGTACTTC
TRBJ2-7 | TRBV19 | - | TRBD1 | CASSIVDRAYEQYF | TGTGCCAGTAGTATTGTGGACAGGGCCTACGAGCAGTACTTC
TRBJ2-7 | TRBV6-5 | - | TRBD2 | CASSYSPSGGGEQYF | TGTGCCAGCAGTTACTCGCCTAGCGGGGGGGGCGAGCAGTACTTC
TRBJ2-5 | TRBV3-1 | - | - | CASSQRQTQTIQETQYF | TGTGCCAGCAGCCAAAGACAGACACAAACAATTCAAGAGACCCAGTACTTC
TRBJ2-5 | TRBV6-5 | - | - | CASSYSLNVQYF | TGTGCCAGCAGTTACTCGTTGAACGTTCAGTACTTC
TRBJ1-4 | TRBV28 | - | TRBD1 | CASIGTGWGNEKLFF | TGTGCCAGCATCGGGACAGGGTGGGGTAATGAAAAACTGTTTTTT
TRBJ2-1 | TRBV6-1 | - | TRBD1 | CASSGTGTGVNEQFF | TGTGCCAGCAGTGGGACCGGGACAGGGGTAAATGAGCAGTTCTTC
TRBJ2-1 | TRBV7-6 | many | TRBD2 | CASSKNPTTSGGEVEQFF | TGTGCCAGCAGCAAAAACCCCACTACTAGCGGGGGGGAGGTTGAGCAGTTCTTC
TRBJ2-1 | TRBV2 | many | - | CASPGVSSYNEQFF | TGTGCCAGCCCCGGGGTGAGCTCCTACAATGAGCAGTTCTTC
TRBJ1-1 | TRBV19 | - | TRBD1 | CASSHDRVNTEAFF | TGTGCCAGTAGTCACGACAGGGTGAACACTGAAGCTTTCTTT
TRBJ2-1 | TRBV7-9 | few | - | CASRLDSSSYNEQFF | TGTGCCAGCAGACTGGACAGCAGCTCCTACAATGAGCAGTTCTTC
TRBJ2-1 | TRBV19 | many | TRBD2 | CASTRSSGTYNEQFF | TGTGCCAGTACCCGATCTAGCGGCACCTACAATGAGCAGTTCTTC
TRBJ1-2 | TRBV3-1 | many | TRBD1 | CASSPRGQGYGYTF | TGTGCCAGCAGCCCGAGAGGACAGGGATATGGCTACACCTTC
TRBJ2-5 | TRBV20-1 | - | TRBD2 | CSASQRGGDETQYF | TGCAGTGCTAGCCAGCGGGGGGGTGACGAGACCCAGTACTTC
TRBJ2-3 | TRBV6-5 | - | TRBD2 | CASSYSMTSGGADTQYF | TGTGCCAGCAGTTACTCTATGACTAGCGGGGGGGCAGATACGCAGTATTTT
TRBJ2-7 | TRBV4-1 | - | TRBD1 | CASSLLGGTGEYEQYF | TGCGCCAGCAGCCTGTTAGGCGGGACAGGGGAATACGAGCAGTACTTC
TRBJ2-2 | TRBV19 | few | - | CASSRTSTGELFF | TGTGCCAGTAGTAGAACAAGCACCGGGGAGCTGTTTTTT
TRBJ2-5 | TRBV12-3/TRBV12-4 | - | - | CASSLKEEEETQYF | TGTGCCAGCAGTTTAAAGGAAGAGGAAGAGACCCAGTACTTC
TRBJ2-5 | TRBV4-1 | - | TRBD1 | CASSQDPPGQVQETQYF | TGCGCCAGCAGCCAAGATCCCCCGGGACAGGTTCAGGAGACCCAGTACTTC
TRBJ1-2 | TRBV15 | - | - | CATSSEGSLYGYTF | TGTGCCACCAGCAGTGAAGGGAGTCTCTATGGCTACACCTTC
TRBJ1-1 | TRBV12-3/TRBV12-4 | few | - | CASSLALGVNTEAFF | TGTGCCAGCAGTTTGGCACTGGGGGTGAACACTGAAGCTTTCTTT
TRBJ1-2 | TRBV5-1 | few | TRBD1 | CASSFTLSGGSGGYTF | TGCGCCAGCAGCTTTACTTTGTCAGGGGGCTCAGGAGGCTACACCTTC
TRBJ2-5 | TRBV2 | once | TRBD2 | CASTRLAGDQETQYF | TGTGCCAGCACCAGGCTAGCGGGGGACCAAGAGACCCAGTACTTC
TRBJ2-3 | TRBV10-3 | few | TRBD2 | CAISEPSGGPMTTDTQYF | TGTGCCATCAGTGAACCGAGCGGGGGGCCAATGACGACAGATACGCAGTATTTT
TRBJ2-4 | TRBV12-3/TRBV12-4 | many | - | CASLRGREKNIQYF | TGTGCCAGCCTAAGGGGCAGGGAGAAAAACATTCAGTACTTC
TRBJ2-3 | TRBV6-2/TRBV6-3 | few | TRBD2 | CASSYSPRTSVITTDTQYF | TGTGCCAGCAGTTACTCGCCCCGCACTAGCGTCATAACAACAGATACGCAGTATTTT
TRBJ2-2 | TRBV10-3 | few | - | CAISAAGTGELFF | TGTGCCATCAGCGCTGCGGGCACCGGGGAGCTGTTTTTT
TRBJ2-5 | TRBV4-1 | many | TRBD2 | CASSQDPQTSGEETQYF | TGCGCCAGCAGCCAAGATCCTCAGACTAGCGGGGAAGAGACCCAGTACTTC
TRBJ2-1 | TRBV5-1 | - | - | CASKLAANNEQFF | TGCGCCAGCAAGTTGGCTGCCAACAATGAGCAGTTCTTC
TRBJ1-1 | TRBV7-2 | many | TRBD1 | CASSLASGGARMNTEAFF | TGTGCCAGCAGCTTAGCGTCAGGGGGGGCTCGGATGAACACTGAAGCTTTCTTT
TRBJ2-3 | TRBV11-2 | few | TRBD2 | CASSPAGLADTDTQYF | TGTGCCAGCAGCCCCGCGGGTCTAGCGGACACAGATACGCAGTATTTT
TRBJ2-1 | TRBV9 | - | TRBD2 | CASSQNPGTIYNEQFF | TGTGCCAGCAGCCAAAATCCCGGGACTATCTACAATGAGCAGTTCTTC
TRBJ1-3 | TRBV28 | many | - | CASSLAGNTIYF | TGTGCCAGCAGTTTAGCTGGAAACACCATATATTTT
TRBJ2-7 | TRBV7-4 | once | TRBD1 | CASSLHGTGRSYEQYF | TGTGCCAGCAGCTTACACGGGACAGGGCGCTCCTACGAGCAGTACTTC
TRBJ2-2 | TRBV7-6 | many | TRBD1 | CASSLEEGTGVTTGELFF | TGTGCCAGCAGCTTAGAGGAGGGGACAGGGGTCACCACCGGGGAGCTGTTTTTT
TRBJ2-1 | TRBV28 | - | TRBD2 | CASRPSGGFNNEQFF | TGTGCCAGCAGACCCAGCGGGGGGTTTAACAATGAGCAGTTCTTC
TRBJ2-1 | TRBV5-6 | - | TRBD2 | CASSLGTSGGTLNEQFF | TGTGCCAGCAGCCTAGGGACTAGCGGGGGGACCCTCAATGAGCAGTTCTTC
TRBJ1-4 | TRBV12-3/TRBV12-4 | few | - | CASSFANGDRLFF | TGTGCCAGCAGTTTCGCAAATGGGGATAGATTGTTTTTT
TRBJ1-5 | TRBV5-6 | - | - | CASSYYRQKYNQPQHF | TGTGCCAGCAGTTACTACCGACAGAAGTACAATCAGCCCCAGCATTTT
TRBJ1-2 | TRBV14 | - | - | CASSQAGARGYTF | TGTGCCAGCAGCCAAGCAGGGGCTCGTGGCTACACCTTC
TRBJ2-1 | TRBV10-3 | - | TRBD1 | CATGTGGDYNEQFF | TGTGCCACCGGGACAGGGGGCGACTACAATGAGCAGTTCTTC
TRBJ1-5 | TRBV19 | - | - | CASSIRTLNQPQHF | TGTGCCAGTAGTATACGGACCCTGAATCAGCCCCAGCATTTT
TRBJ2-1 | TRBV6-5 | few | - | CASSYADNEQFF | TGTGCCAGCAGTTACGCAGACAATGAGCAGTTCTTC
TRBJ1-2 | TRBV29-1 | - | - | CSVEDSASYTF | TGCAGCGTTGAAGATTCCGCGAGCTACACCTTC
TRBJ2-3 | TRBV5-4 | few | TRBD2 | CASSLGGAQGTDTQYF | TGTGCCAGCAGCCTCGGGGGGGCACAAGGCACAGATACGCAGTATTTT
TRBJ1-5 | TRBV7-2 | - | TRBD1 | CASSPGQGINQPQHF | TGTGCCAGCAGCCCGGGACAGGGGATTAATCAGCCCCAGCATTTT
TRBJ2-4 | TRBV6-5 | - | - | CASRPDSKNIQYF | TGTGCCAGCAGACCCGATAGTAAAAACATTCAGTACTTC
TRBJ2-7 | TRBV19 | few | - | CASSIIPTFGEQYF | TGTGCCAGTAGTATAATCCCGACCTTCGGCGAGCAGTACTTC
TRBJ1-2 | TRBV3-1 | - | TRBD1 | CASSQERETGGINYGYTF | TGTGCCAGCAGCCAAGAACGAGAGACAGGGGGCATAAACTATGGCTACACCTTC
TRBJ2-3 | TRBV5-1 | many | TRBD2 | CASSSWTSGGAPTDTQYF | TGCGCCAGCAGCTCTTGGACTAGCGGGGGGGCCCCCACAGATACGCAGTATTTT
TRBJ1-4 | TRBV5-1 | few | TRBD1 | CASSQGPGQRNEKLFF | TGCGCCAGCAGCCAAGGACCGGGACAGAGAAATGAAAAACTGTTTTTT
TRBJ2-2 | TRBV30 | - | TRBD1 | CAWSVMGQGIGELFF | TGTGCCTGGAGTGTAATGGGACAGGGTATCGGGGAGCTGTTTTTT
TRBJ2-1 | TRBV12-3/TRBV12-4 | few | TRBD2 | CASSLVFRGGADEQFF | TGTGCCAGCAGTTTAGTTTTTCGCGGGGGGGCCGATGAGCAGTTCTTC